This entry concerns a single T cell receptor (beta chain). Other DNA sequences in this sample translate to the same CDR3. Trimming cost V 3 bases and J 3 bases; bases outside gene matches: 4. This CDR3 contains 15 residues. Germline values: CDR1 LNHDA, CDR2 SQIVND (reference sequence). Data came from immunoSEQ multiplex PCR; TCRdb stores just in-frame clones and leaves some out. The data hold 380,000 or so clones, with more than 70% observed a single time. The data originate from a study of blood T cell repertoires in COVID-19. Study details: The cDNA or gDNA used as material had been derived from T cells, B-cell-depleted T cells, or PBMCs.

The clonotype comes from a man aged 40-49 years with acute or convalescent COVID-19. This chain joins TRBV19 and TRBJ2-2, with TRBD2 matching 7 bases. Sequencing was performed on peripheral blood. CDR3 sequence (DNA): TGTGCCAGTAGTATGGGGGGGTTAGACACCGGGGAGCTGTTTTTT. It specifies CASSMGGLDTGELFF.